One sample yielded the 20 T cell receptor beta chains listed below, sequenced in a study of blood T cell repertoires in COVID-19. TCRdb's copy holds only in-frame clones and misses some; the assay was immunoSEQ multiplex PCR. The table lists approximately 71,000 clones, 82% of them singletons, with roughly an eighth in the top ten. Specimen: peripheral blood. These receptors were taken from a woman over 75 with acute or convalescent COVID-19.

CDR3 sequence (DNA): TGCGCCAGCAGCCCCAACAGGCTTAACTATGGCTACACCTTC. Its translation is CASSPNRLNYGYTF. The J gene is TRBJ1-2, the V gene TRBV5-1; tentative D call: TRBD1 (5 bases). The CDR3 contains 14 residues. V was shortened by 4 bases and J by 1 base, with 11 bases between the two germline ends. Germline V gene data show CDR1 as SGHRS and CDR2 as YFSETQ.

The genes are TRBV7-6 and TRBJ2-1; D is unresolved. The CDR3 is 12 amino acids. V was shortened by 2 bases and J by 7 bases, with 6 bases between the two germline ends. CDR1 and CDR2 from the germline V gene are SGHVS and FNYEAQ. In nucleotides, the CDR3 is TGTGCCAGCAGCTTAATATTGAATGAGCAGTTCTTC. Encoded protein: CASSLILNEQFF.

The chain recombines TRBV19 with TRBJ2-7; 7 bases fit TRBD1. The V and J ends lost 10 bases and 4 bases, in that order; junction bases with no gene match: 22. Germline V CDR1 and CDR2: LNHDA, SQIVND (reference sequence). This CDR3 is built from 17 residues. The CDR3 DNA sequence: TGTGCCAACCTCCCCGCGCCGGGACAGCTATATCTATACGAGCAGTACTTC. This encodes CANLPAPGQLYLYEQYF.

This chain uses TRBV5-5 with TRBJ2-1; D is ambiguous. V lost 4 bases and J lost 4, with 3 bases in between. CDR3 length: 11 amino acids. Looked up from germline, CDR1 is SGHKS and CDR2 is YYEKEE (reference sequence). CDR3 residues: CASSQYNEQFF. DNA for the CDR3: TGTGCCAGCAGCCAATACAATGAGCAGTTCTTC.

For the CDR3, the DNA is TGTGCCAGCAGTGTTAGCGAGGGCTACGAGCAGTACTTC. The encoded protein is CASSVSEGYEQYF. The rearrangement uses TRBV2 and TRBJ2-7; TRBD2 might be the D (5 bases). The germline V gene encodes CDR1 SNHLY and CDR2 FYNNEI. The CDR3 totals 13 residues. Trimming pared 4 bases from V and 3 bases from J, leaving 10 bases between.

This rearrangement joins TRBV29-1 to TRBJ2-5, with 7 bases that match TRBD2. CDR3 size: 12 residues. CDR1 and CDR2 (germline): SQVTM, ANQGSEA. Unmatched junction bases numbered 7, after V lost 7 bases and J lost 5 bases. CDR3 protein: CSAWVGGETQYF. CDR3 nucleotide sequence: TGCAGCGCCTGGGTCGGGGGGGAGACCCAGTACTTC.

The V gene is TRBV13, the J gene TRBJ2-1; 10 bases are shared with TRBD2. Germline CDR1 PRHDT, CDR2 FYEKMQ (reference sequence). CDR3 length: 16 amino acids. With 5 bases clipped from V and 8 bases from J, the junction kept 12 bases outside the gene matches. Here the CDR3 reads CASSLGLAEDLDEQFF. CDR3 nucleotides: TGTGCCAGCAGCCTCGGACTAGCGGAGGACCTCGATGAGCAGTTCTTC.

CDR3 region: CASSMGFGRVVTEAFF. DNA of the CDR3: TGTGCCAGTAGTATGGGTTTCGGGAGGGTAGTCACTGAAGCTTTCTTT. V usage is TRBV19 and J usage is TRBJ1-1, with no clear D. CDR3 size: 16 residues. Trimming took 3 bases from V and 4 from J, leaving 18 bases between them. Germline-derived CDR1 and CDR2 are LNHDA and SQIVND (reference sequence).

The rearrangement joins TRBV27 to TRBJ2-1, with TRBD2 matching 8 bases. The CDR3 covers 15 residues. Germline CDR1 reads MNHEY; CDR2 reads SMNVEV (reference sequence). Trimming removed 5 bases from V and 8 bases from J; junction bases left unmatched: 11. CDR3 nucleotides: TGTGCCAGCAGTCAACTAGCGGAGAGATGCGATGAGCAGTTCTTC. This sequence encodes CASSQLAERCDEQFF.

The chain has TRBV6-2 or TRBV6-3 and TRBJ2-3; 7 bases map to TRBD2. Trimming at V came to 2 bases and at J to 2 bases, leaving 19 bases not matched to a gene. There are 20 residues in the CDR3. Germline V gene sequence: CDR1 MNHEY, CDR2 SVGEGT. The CDR3 DNA is TGTGCCAGCAGTTACCCCTCGGGGAGCGGGGTTAAACCCTTCACAGATACGCAGTATTTT. Protein product: CASSYPSGSGVKPFTDTQYF.

This chain uses TRBV19 with TRBJ1-1; 7 bases are shared with TRBD1. The V gene end was trimmed by 5 bases and the J gene end by 1 base; junction bases not matched to a gene: 7. The germline V gene encodes CDR1 LNHDA and CDR2 SQIVND (reference sequence). The CDR3 has 15 amino acids. CDR3 DNA: TGTGCCAGTAGTTTAAAAGGGGGCGCGAACACTGAAGCTTTCTTT. Encoded protein: CASSLKGGANTEAFF.

This chain uses TRBV18 with TRBJ2-7; 8 bases align to TRBD1. J lost 4 bases, V lost 1 base, and 24 bases had no gene match. Germline CDR1 is KGHSH and CDR2 is LQKENI. The CDR3 runs 21 residues. The CDR3 loop reads CASSPQNSRTGNGRWRYEQYF. The CDR3 bases are TGTGCCAGCTCACCACAAAACAGCCGGACAGGGAACGGACGGTGGAGATACGAGCAGTACTTC.

The CDR3 DNA sequence: TGCGCCAGCAGCCAAGACTCCGGGAGCGGCTACGAGCAGTACTTC. Translated: CASSQDSGSGYEQYF. The chain carries TRBV4-3 and TRBJ2-7; a possible D gene is TRBD2 (6 bases). Germline V gene data show CDR1 as LGHNA and CDR2 as YSLEER. V gave up 0 bases and J gave up 3 bases, with 12 bases separating them. The length of the CDR3 is 15 residues.

This clone was counted a single time. V and J are TRBV6-2 or TRBV6-3 and TRBJ1-2; the match to TRBD1 covers 7 bases. The V gene end was trimmed by 6 bases and the J gene end by 5 bases; junction bases not matched to a gene: 15. This CDR3 spans 16 amino acids. Germline lookup yields CDR1 MNHEY and CDR2 SVGEGT. DNA for the CDR3: TGTGCCAGCAGCCACGCCGCACCCCAGGGGGGTTATGGCTACACCTTC. Its protein product is CASSHAAPQGGYGYTF.

The gene calls are TRBV4-3 and TRBJ2-5, with a possible D match to TRBD2 (5 bases). CDR1 is LGHNA and CDR2 is YSLEER in the germline V gene. This CDR3 region has 15 residues. V lost 0 bases to trimming and J lost 1 base, with 9 bases between them. CDR3 nucleotides: TGCGCCAGCAGCCAAGATAGAGGGCCCCAAGAGACCCAGTACTTC. It translates to CASSQDRGPQETQYF.

This chain connects TRBV5-8 to TRBJ2-1; D may be TRBD2 (5 bases). This CDR3 comprises 15 residues. The germline CDR1 and CDR2 sequences are SGHTS and YDEGEE. V lost 6 bases, J lost 0 bases, and 13 bases lay in between. Here the CDR3 reads CASTHGGTSYNEQFF. The CDR3 coding sequence is TGTGCCAGCACACATGGAGGAACCTCCTACAATGAGCAGTTCTTC.

Only one count was recorded for this clone. V and J are TRBV7-9 and TRBJ1-1; unclear D gene. V was pared by 2 bases and J by 1 base, with 11 bases between. This CDR3 comprises 15 residues. Germline CDR1 and CDR2: SEHNR and FQNEAQ (reference sequence). The CDR3 here is CASSLSLGRNTEAFF. As DNA, the CDR3 is TGTGCCAGCAGCTTATCCCTAGGGAGGAACACTGAAGCTTTCTTT.

This clone was observed a handful of times. The gene calls are TRBV5-1 and TRBJ2-1, with a possible D match to TRBD2 (6 bases). This CDR3 is 15 amino acids long. The ends were cut back, 0 bases at V and 4 bases at J, with 11 bases in the middle. Germline V gives CDR1 SGHRS, CDR2 YFSETQ. Here the CDR3 DNA reads TGCGCCAGCAGCTTGGGACATGGGGGGTACAATGAGCAGTTCTTC. Protein product: CASSLGHGGYNEQFF. The full variable domain, rest sourced from reference TRBV5-1 and TRBJ2-1, is KAGVTQTPRYLIKTRGQQVTLSCSPISGHRSVSWYQQTPGQGLQFLFEYFSETQRNKGNFPGRFSGRQFSNSRSEMNVSTLELGDSALYLCASSLGHGGYNEQFFGPGTRLTVL.

The CDR3 nucleotides read TGTGCCAGCTCACCAACGCCTCTATCCAAAGAGACCCAGTACTTC. Translating gives CASSPTPLSKETQYF. The chain combines TRBV18 with TRBJ2-5; unclear D gene. The CDR3 loop spans 15 amino acids. Trimming pared 2 bases from V and 3 bases from J, leaving 13 bases between. CDR1 is KGHSH, CDR2 LQKENI, per germline.

The rearrangement links TRBV3-1 (or the pseudogene TRBV3-2) to TRBJ2-1, with D tentatively TRBD2 (6 bases). Per the germline V gene, CDR1 is LGHDT and CDR2 is YNNKEL (reference sequence). The CDR3 totals 16 residues. V gave up 4 bases and J gave up 4 bases, with 17 bases separating them. The CDR3: CASSPWDFGVYNEQFF. DNA of the CDR3: TGTGCCAGCAGCCCCTGGGACTTCGGGGTTTACAATGAGCAGTTCTTC.